The sequence of this TCR beta chain was determined in a study of T cell responses to AZD1222 COVID-19 vaccine. About the study: Doses given second, at about 4 or about 12 weeks, were pooled.

Regarding the study as a whole: Spike-spanning, vaccine-associated CD4 TCRs were dominant at 160-218 and 743-854.

CDR1 is DFQATT and CDR2 is SNEGSKA in the germline V gene (reference sequence). With V trimmed by 5 bases and J by 6 bases, 6 bases remained unmatched. The CDR3 totals 13 residues. Profiled with immunoSEQ multiplex PCR; TCRdb holds only in-frame clones, not every one. The sample comprises roughly 130,000 clones, just under 95% of which are singletons, and roughly 7% rests with the top ten. With respect to this clone: As yet, its antigen is unknown.

The sequence came from an adult in good health. This chain connects TRBV20-1 to TRBJ2-3; 9 bases are shared with TRBD1. The sequenced sample was peripheral blood, obtained on day 0 of AZD1222 vaccination. The CDR3 coding sequence is TGCAGTGCTCGTGGACAGGGGACCGATACGCAGTATTTT. The encoded protein is CSARGQGTDTQYF.